This T cell receptor beta chain was found in a study of CXCR3-negative and CXCR3-positive naive CD8 T cells. cDNA libraries for TRB were generated by 5' RACE incorporating UMI labels. TCRdb derives one entry per CDR3 protein from the 5' RACE reads, leaving out DNA. This sample's table reports over 45,000 distinct CDR3 sequences. Identification of naive CD8+ T cells rested on CD45RO-CCR7+CD27+CD95- status. This CDR3 contains 14 residues. The germline V gene has CDR1 LNHDA and CDR2 SQIVND (reference sequence). The V call is TRBV19, the J call TRBJ2-7; as DNA is missing, the TRBD1 call by TCRdb cannot be tested. Sequenced material: naive CXCR3- CD8+ T cells from blood. Regarding subset: CD45RO-CCR7+CD27+CD95- naive CD8+ T cells lacking CXCR3 (TNR3-). This receptor was obtained from a human donor in good health. Some clones in this sample may be carry-over from other donors' samples. CDR3 loop: CASTGTGNSYEQYF.